The present entry profiles one T cell receptor beta chain with its context. No antigen is known for it. Base qualities are not recorded, but no much larger clone differs from it by a single base. V was cut back by 4 bases and J by 0 bases, leaving a gap of 9 bases between them. Its CDR3 holds 15 amino acids, cysteine through phenylalanine. CDR3 DNA only is kept here, 45 bases in frame from base 1. The germline V gene supplies CDR1 LGHNA and CDR2 YSLEER. The Quick-DNA Microprep Kit was used to extract genomic DNA from the sorted cells. TCRbeta DNA was amplified with the immunoSEQ hsTCRbeta kit following the manufacturer's protocol. An Illumina MiSeq instrument was used to sequence the TCRbeta libraries. Per the original workflow: After out-of-frame sequences were removed, some 2 million distinct TCRbeta sequences remained, averaging around 67,000 per individual. Each individual was scored using the number of about 180 previously reported CMV-associated TCRbeta sequences that the individual carried and the total number of productive distinct TCRbeta sequences. A beta-binomial model was reimplemented in Python, and scikit-learn random forests with default parameters were trained on US cohort data. On the Belgian cohort, classifier performance was reported as the median AUC, along with percentile confidence intervals, across 10,000 bootstrap iterations. The source is immuneACCESS, and TCRdb retained only in-frame sequences with V and J called. Part of the clones is not carried over; for the studies checked, unresolved V genes explain less than half of this, and the remainder is unexplained. The DNA was the basis for D and trimming; V, J and clone size are from that table. The sample contains 38,000 or so clones, about four fifths of them found a single time. The top ten clones comprise 0.79% of the sample.

Single viable CD3+CD4+CD8-CD45RO+ cells were sorted as memory CD4+ T cells on a FACSAria II. CMV serostatus was assessed using a Roche Elecsys assay, by which serum IgG against CMV pp150, pp28, p38 and p52 was detected. After the samples were thawed, total CD4+ T cells were enriched through positive selection using CD4 magnetic microbeads. The samples came from a different study that was designed specifically to examine the CD4+ T cell memory repertoire. Peripheral blood mononuclear cells were isolated and cryopreserved according to standard operating procedures, and serum was kept at -80 degrees C. The staining used CD3-PerCP (BW264/56), CD4-APC (RPA-T4), CD45RO-PE (UCHT1) and CD8-Pacific Orange (3B5) antibodies, and Sytox blue was used to exclude non-viable cells. These data originate in a study of memory CD4+ T cells and cytomegalovirus serostatus (dated by TCRdb to the late 2010s). The study in broad terms: The cohort included about 33 healthy adults from Belgium, of whom 9 were CMV seropositive and about 25 were CMV seronegative. CD4+ memory TCRbeta repertoires of a Belgian cohort with known cytomegalovirus serostatus were sequenced in order to replicate a published TCR-based CMV serostatus classifier. Study-wide findings and limitations: Among the 150 or so previously reported CMV-associated TCRbeta sequences, some 69 showed up in the CD4+ memory repertoires, with each one found in between one and five individuals. A median bootstrapped AUC of around 0.95 with a 95% CI of 0.76-1.00 was achieved on the Belgian cohort by the original-framework classifier. Unlike the original study, which covered naive and memory CD4+ and CD8+ populations, the Belgian study sequenced only CD4+CD45RO+ memory cells. For CMV serostatus prediction, a median bootstrapped AUC of approximately 0.95 was reached with the original framework, and a median bootstrapped AUC of roughly 0.9 was reached with a US-trained random forest. The results were interpreted as suggesting that the CMV-associated TCR signature is largely present in the CD4+ memory repertoire.

This clonotype was obtained from an adult in good health and CMV-seronegative. The sequence is built from TRBV4-3 and TRBJ1-4; the D gene cannot be named for sure. The sample was memory CD4+ T cells from blood. The CDR3 sequence is CASSRTYATNEKLFF. The DNA sequence is given as TGCGCCAGCAGCCGCACTTATGCAACTAATGAAAAACTGTTTTTT.